These 7 T cell receptor beta chains were sequenced from one sample in a study of T cell repertoires in ileal Crohn's disease. This table comes from immunoSEQ multiplex PCR, and its TCRdb copy is limited to in-frame clones, with some not included. The table shows about 16,000 clones, with 88% occurring only once. The sequencing sample was made of ileal tissue. Receptors were obtained from an adult with Crohn's disease.

This chain connects TRBV19 to TRBJ1-2; 8 nucleotides agree with TRBD1. The CDR3 is 14 amino acids. Germline V gene sequence: CDR1 LNHDA, CDR2 SQIVND (reference sequence). Germline trimming cut 3 bases from V and 7 bases from J; bases unmatched to any gene: 7. The CDR3: CASSIGQGAGGYTF. The CDR3 nucleotides are TGTGCCAGTAGTATCGGCCAGGGGGCGGGTGGCTACACCTTC.

CDR3 protein: CASSLARGVAAASTDTQYF. CDR3 bases: TGTGCCAGCAGCTTGGCCAGGGGTGTTGCGGCAGCTAGCACAGATACGCAGTATTTT. The chain links TRBV5-6 to TRBJ2-3, with D perhaps TRBD1 (6 bases). Per germline, CDR1 SGHDT and CDR2 YYEEEE. V was shortened by 0 bases and J by 0 bases, with 20 bases between the two germline ends. The CDR3 is made up of 19 amino acids. The variable domain in full, completed from reference TRBV5-6 and TRBJ2-3, reads DAGVTQSPTHLIKTRGQQVTLRCSPKSGHDTVSWYQQALGQGPQFIFQYYEEEERQRGNFPDRFSGHQFPNYSSELNVNALLLGDSALYLCASSLARGVAAASTDTQYFGPGTRLTVL.

The chain couples TRBV5-1 to TRBJ2-7; TRBD1 aligns across 9 bases. V dropped 0 bases and J dropped 3; count of bases not matched to a gene: 7. The germline gives CDR1 SGHRS, CDR2 YFSETQ. The CDR3 sequence is 16 residues long. The CDR3 reads CASSLEQGAGGYEQYF. CDR3 nucleotide sequence: TGCGCCAGCAGCTTGGAACAGGGGGCCGGGGGCTACGAGCAGTACTTC.

The J gene is TRBJ2-3, the V gene TRBV7-3; D is possibly TRBD1 (6 bases). The length of the CDR3 is 15 residues. Germline-derived CDR1 and CDR2 are SGHTA and FQGTGA. The V end lost 5 bases, the J end lost 3 bases, and 15 bases lay between the germline ends. CDR3 sequence: CASSPGQGRTDTQYF. CDR3 nucleotides: TGTGCCAGCAGCCCCGGGCAGGGGCGGACAGATACGCAGTATTTT.

V is TRBV5-6 and J is TRBJ1-2; the D is unclear. The CDR3 runs to 13 residues. Germline V gene lookup returns CDR1 SGHDT and CDR2 YYEEEE. Trimming pared 4 bases from V and 8 bases from J, leaving 15 bases between. The CDR3 protein is CASSPPLSHGYTF. CDR3 sequence (DNA): TGTGCCAGCAGCCCGCCCCTGAGTCACGGCTACACCTTC.

This chain connects TRBV5-1 to TRBJ2-7; 10 bases align to TRBD1. The CDR3 is 14 amino acids. After removal of 4 bases from V and 5 bases from J, the junction contained 6 bases not matched to a gene. The germline gives CDR1 SGHRS, CDR2 YFSETQ. The CDR3 DNA reads TGCGCCAGCAGCAGGGGGACAGGGGCCCACGAGCAGTACTTC. Its translation is CASSRGTGAHEQYF.

V gene TRBV6-4 combines with J gene TRBJ2-5; 8 bases map to TRBD1. The end of the DNA aligns better with TRBJ2-7, so the J call may be wrong. The CDR3 is 15 residues long. Germline V gene lookup returns CDR1 MRHNA and CDR2 SNTAGT. The CDR3, as DNA: TGTGCCAGCAGTTTAGGACAGGGAAGCTCCTACGAGCAGTACTTC. Translating gives CASSLGQGSSYEQYF.